This TCR beta chain was retrieved from a study of T-cell reconstitution after alpha-beta-depleted transplantation in children. General study points: Alpha-beta T cells about two months after transplant reportedly derived from several hundred expanded graft clones. One year post-transplant, T-cell counts and diversity were largely derived from T cells produced anew. Recipient T cells and thymic progenitors that survived gave rise to the high TCRbeta diversity observed at day 60 in some patients.

This clonotype was recorded a few times. Its antigen is not identified. TCRbeta library preparation incorporated unique molecular identifiers. MiXCR was run by TCRdb on the PCR reads, yielding one entry per CDR3 protein. The sample holds about 220,000 distinct CDR3 sequences, 17% seen once. This CDR3 contains 14 residues. CDR1 SEHNR and CDR2 FQNEAQ come from the germline V gene (reference sequence). Trimming removed 8 bases from V and 5 bases from J, with 18 bases in between. The material was PBMCs, mostly from graft donor cells, obtained 360 days after TCRalphabeta/CD19-depleted stem cell transplant. The chain links TRBV7-9 to TRBJ2-5; weak D call: TRBD1 (6 bases). This receptor was identified in a male patient between 2 and 15 years old who had a stem cell transplant for acute lymphoblastic leukemia, so the T cells may come from the graft donor. CDR3 loop: CASSWGPGSETQYF. DNA for the CDR3: TGTGCCAGCTCGTGGGGGCCGGGGTCCGAGACCCAGTACTTC.